This T cell receptor (beta chain) came from a study of T-cell memory formation after mild COVID-19. MiXCR, applied by TCRdb to the 5' RACE reads, yields one record per CDR3 protein. The sample lists about 13,000 distinct CDR3 sequences, around 15% occurring once. This clonotype was observed many times. With 3 bases removed from V and 2 bases from J, the gap between germline ends came to 17 bases. The CDR3 consists of 16 residues. The germline CDR1 and CDR2 sequences are DFQATT and SNEGSKA (reference sequence). The chain joins TRBV20-1 to TRBJ1-5; D is unclear. The material sequenced was PBMCs or a T cell subset sorted from them (not recorded which). The sequence was collected from a man younger than 30 who had mild COVID-19 (a few samples of this study predate the infection). Cell type and time point are not known. The CDR3 protein is CSASPHIQVGNQPQHF. CDR3 nucleotides: TGCAGTGCTAGTCCCCACATCCAGGTGGGCAATCAGCCCCAGCATTTT.